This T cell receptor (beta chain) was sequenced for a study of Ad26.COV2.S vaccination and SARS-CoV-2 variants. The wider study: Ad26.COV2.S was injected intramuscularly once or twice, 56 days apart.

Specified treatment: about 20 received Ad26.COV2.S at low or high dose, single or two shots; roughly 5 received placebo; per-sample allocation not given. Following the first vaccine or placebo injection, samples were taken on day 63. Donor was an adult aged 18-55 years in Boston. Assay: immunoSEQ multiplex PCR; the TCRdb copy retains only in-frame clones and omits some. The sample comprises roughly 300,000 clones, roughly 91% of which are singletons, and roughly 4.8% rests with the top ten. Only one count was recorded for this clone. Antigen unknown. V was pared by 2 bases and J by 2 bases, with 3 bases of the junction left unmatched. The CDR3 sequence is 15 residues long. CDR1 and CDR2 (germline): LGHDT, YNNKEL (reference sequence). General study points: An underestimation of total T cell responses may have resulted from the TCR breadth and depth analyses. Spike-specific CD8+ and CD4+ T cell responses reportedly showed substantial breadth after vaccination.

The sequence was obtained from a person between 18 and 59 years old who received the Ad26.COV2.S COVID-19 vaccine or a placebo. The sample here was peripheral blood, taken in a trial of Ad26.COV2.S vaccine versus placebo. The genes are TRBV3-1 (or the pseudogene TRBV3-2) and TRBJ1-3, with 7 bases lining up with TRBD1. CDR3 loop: CASSQPGTAGNTIYF. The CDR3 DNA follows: TGTGCCAGCAGCCAACCCGGGACAGCTGGAAACACCATATATTTT.